What follows is one T cell receptor beta chain and its context. Its specificity is unknown. This entry comes from a study of siplizumab effects on memory and regulatory T cells. Study-wide points: It was never confirmed that proliferating Tregs from siplizumab cultures were suppressive. Mappable alloreactive CD4+ clones were on average around 69% Treg-derived with siplizumab, 25% to 30% in controls. A minor share of alloreactive clones matched unstimulated subsets.

J lost 8 bases, V lost 6 bases, and 3 bases had no gene match. CDR3 size: 12 residues. Per the germline V gene, CDR1 is LNHNV and CDR2 is YYDKDF (reference sequence). The repertoire was sequenced with immunoSEQ multiplex PCR; TCRdb's copy has only in-frame clones and lacks some. The sample includes about 110,000 clones, 90% to 95% of them seen just once. Sequencing used Tregs sorted from blood. This TCR derives from a human donor in good health. The V and J genes are TRBV15 and TRBJ2-4, with 8 positions matching TRBD1. CDR3 sequence: CATSYRGDIQYF. The CDR3 region has the DNA TGTGCCACCAGTTACAGGGGGGACATTCAGTACTTC.